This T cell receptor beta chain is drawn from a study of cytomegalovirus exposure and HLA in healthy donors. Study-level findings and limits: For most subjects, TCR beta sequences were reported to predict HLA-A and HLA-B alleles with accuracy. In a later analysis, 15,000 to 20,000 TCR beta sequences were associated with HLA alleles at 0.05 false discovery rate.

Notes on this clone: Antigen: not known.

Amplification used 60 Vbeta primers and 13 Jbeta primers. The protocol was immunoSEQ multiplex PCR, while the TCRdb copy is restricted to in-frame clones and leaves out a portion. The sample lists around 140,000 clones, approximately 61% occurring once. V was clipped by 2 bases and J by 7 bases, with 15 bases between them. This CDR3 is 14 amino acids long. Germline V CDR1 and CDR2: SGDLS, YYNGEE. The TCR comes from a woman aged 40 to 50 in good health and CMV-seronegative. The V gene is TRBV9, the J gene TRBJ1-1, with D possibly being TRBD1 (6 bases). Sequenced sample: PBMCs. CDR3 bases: TGTGCCAGCAGCGTGGAAGGGGGAGTCGGTGAAGCTTTCTTT. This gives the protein CASSVEGGVGEAFF.